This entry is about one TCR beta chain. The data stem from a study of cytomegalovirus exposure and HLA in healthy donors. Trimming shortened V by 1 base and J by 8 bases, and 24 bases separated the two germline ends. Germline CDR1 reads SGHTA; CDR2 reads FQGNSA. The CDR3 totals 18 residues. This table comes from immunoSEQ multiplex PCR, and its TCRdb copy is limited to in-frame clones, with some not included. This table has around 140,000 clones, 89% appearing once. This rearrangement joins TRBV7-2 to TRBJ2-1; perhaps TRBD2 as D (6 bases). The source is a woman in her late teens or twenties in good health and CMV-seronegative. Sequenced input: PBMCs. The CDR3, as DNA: TGTGCCAGCAGCTTAGGAGTGTATCTAGGGCGGGGTCGCGATGAGCAGTTCTTC. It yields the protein CASSLGVYLGRGRDEQFF.